This TCR beta chain was sequenced during a study of blood T cells in healthy people across ages. Study-wide findings and caveats: When set beside aged donors, long-lived donors presented more naive CD4+ cells and higher diversity. With age, beta diversity per million T cells declined roughly linearly, significantly by 40.

There are many counts of this clonotype. The antigen is unknown. PCR was performed a second time for about 7 to 12 cycles using a sample-barcoded 5' primer and a J-beta primer mix. Unique molecular identifiers of 12 random nucleotides labeled each cDNA. Each CDR3 protein gets one entry after TCRdb re-called the 5' RACE reads with MiXCR. Here the sample spans hundreds of thousands of distinct CDR3 sequences, roughly 32% being singletons. The CDR3 runs 13 residues. Trimming pared 3 bases from V and 5 bases from J, leaving 8 bases between. The sequence derives from a woman older than 75 in good health. J is TRBJ2-1 and V is TRBV12-3 or TRBV12-4, with D uncertain. The sequenced material came from blood. The CDR3 nucleotides read TGTGCCAGCAGTTTTGGGATAAACAATGAGCAGTTCTTC. Protein product: CASSFGINNEQFF.